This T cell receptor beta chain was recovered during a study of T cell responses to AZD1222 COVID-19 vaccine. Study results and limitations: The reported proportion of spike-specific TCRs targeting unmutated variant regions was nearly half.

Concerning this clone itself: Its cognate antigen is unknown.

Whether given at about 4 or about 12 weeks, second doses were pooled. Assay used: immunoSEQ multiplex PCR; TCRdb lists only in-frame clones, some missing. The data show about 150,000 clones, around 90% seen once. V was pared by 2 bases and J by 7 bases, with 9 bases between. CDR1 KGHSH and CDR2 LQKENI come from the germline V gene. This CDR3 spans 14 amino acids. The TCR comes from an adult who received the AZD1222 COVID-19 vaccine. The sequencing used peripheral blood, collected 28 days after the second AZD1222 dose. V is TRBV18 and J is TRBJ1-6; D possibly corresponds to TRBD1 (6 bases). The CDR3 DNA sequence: TGTGCCAGCTCACCAGTAGGGGGAAATTCACCCCTCCACTTT. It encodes CASSPVGGNSPLHF.